The clone carrying this TCR beta chain was picked up a small number of times. Its antigen is currently unknown. Germline CDR1 SGHAT, CDR2 FQNNGV. The CDR3 extends over 13 amino acids. V was cut by 2 bases and J by 7 bases, with 9 bases left in between. Primers: 60 V beta forward and 13 J beta reverse. Some clones are missing from TCRdb's copy, which holds only in-frame ones; the method was immunoSEQ multiplex PCR. The table has around 96,000 clones, roughly 83% seen once. Patients had residual fresh-frozen tumor tissue and more than two years of survival data. Isocitrate dehydrogenase mutation was absent in all glioblastoma patients. This record belongs to a study of glioma-infiltrating T cells after dendritic cell vaccination. Findings and caveats of the study: No direct clonality-survival link was found; a diverse polyclonal response may matter.

The specimen comprised blood, sampled before dendritic cell vaccination. The TCR sequence derives from a human donor with glioblastoma. J is TRBJ2-1 and V is TRBV11-2, with D maybe TRBD2 (6 bases). CDR3 bases: TGTGCCAGCAGCTTAATCGGGAGTAATGAGCAGTTCTTC. The encoded protein is CASSLIGSNEQFF.